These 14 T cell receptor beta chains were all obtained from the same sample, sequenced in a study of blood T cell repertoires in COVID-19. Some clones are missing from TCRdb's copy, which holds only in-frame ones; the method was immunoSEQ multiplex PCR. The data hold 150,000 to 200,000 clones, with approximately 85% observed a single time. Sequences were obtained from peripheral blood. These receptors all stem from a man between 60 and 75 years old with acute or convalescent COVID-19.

Here the CDR3 reads CASSRTGGNTGELFF. The CDR3 DNA is TGTGCCAGCAGTCGGACAGGGGGAAACACCGGGGAGCTGTTTTTT. The chain couples TRBV6-4 to TRBJ2-2, with 10 bases identical to TRBD1. This CDR3 contains 15 residues. Trimming cost V 5 bases and J 2 bases; bases outside gene matches: 2. Per germline, CDR1 MRHNA and CDR2 SNTAGT.

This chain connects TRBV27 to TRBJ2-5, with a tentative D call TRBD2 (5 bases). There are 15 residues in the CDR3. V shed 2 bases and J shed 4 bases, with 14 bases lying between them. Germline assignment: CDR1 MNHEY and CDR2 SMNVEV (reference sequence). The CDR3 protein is CASSLGPRAPETQYF. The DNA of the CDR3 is TGTGCCAGCAGTTTAGGTCCGCGGGCCCCAGAGACCCAGTACTTC.

The CDR3 sequence: CASSLAPIPPYEQYF. CDR3 in DNA: TGCGCCAGCAGCTTGGCCCCAATCCCCCCCTACGAGCAGTACTTC. The V call is TRBV5-1, the J call TRBJ2-7; no reliable D call. Deletions cut 0 bases from V and 2 bases from J, with 12 bases between. Looked up from germline, CDR1 is SGHRS and CDR2 is YFSETQ. The CDR3 covers 15 residues.

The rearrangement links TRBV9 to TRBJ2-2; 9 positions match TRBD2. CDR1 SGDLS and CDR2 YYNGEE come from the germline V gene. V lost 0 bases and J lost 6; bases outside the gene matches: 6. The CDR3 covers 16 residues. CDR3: CASSVASSGNAGELFF. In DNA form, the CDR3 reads TGTGCCAGCAGCGTAGCCTCTAGCGGGAATGCCGGGGAGCTGTTTTTT.

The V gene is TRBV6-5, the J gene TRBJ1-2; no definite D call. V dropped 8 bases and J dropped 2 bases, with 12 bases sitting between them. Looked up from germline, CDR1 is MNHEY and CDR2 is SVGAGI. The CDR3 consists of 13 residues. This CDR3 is CASEGELNYGYTF. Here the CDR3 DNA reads TGTGCCAGCGAGGGAGAACTAAACTATGGCTACACCTTC.

The CDR3 DNA reads as TGCGCCAGCAGCCAAAACTCAGGGTACACTGAAGCTTTCTTT. It encodes CASSQNSGYTEAFF. The chain couples TRBV5-1 to TRBJ1-1; a weak D match, TRBD1 (5 bases). The germline V and J ends were trimmed by 4 bases and 3 bases, with 13 bases remaining between them. This CDR3 spans 14 amino acids. CDR1 SGHRS and CDR2 YFSETQ come from the germline V gene.

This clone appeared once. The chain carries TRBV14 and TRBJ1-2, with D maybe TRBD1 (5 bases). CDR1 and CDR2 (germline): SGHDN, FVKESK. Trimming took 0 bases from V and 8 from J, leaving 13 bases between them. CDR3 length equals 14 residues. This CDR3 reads CASSQDHRGAGYTF. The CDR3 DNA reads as TGTGCCAGCAGCCAAGATCATAGGGGCGCGGGCTACACCTTC.

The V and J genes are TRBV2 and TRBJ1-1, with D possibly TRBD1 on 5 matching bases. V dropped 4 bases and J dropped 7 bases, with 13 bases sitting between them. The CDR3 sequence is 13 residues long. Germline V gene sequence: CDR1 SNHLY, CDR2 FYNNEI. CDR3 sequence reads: CASSGAQGVEAFF. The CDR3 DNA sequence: TGTGCCAGCAGTGGGGCCCAGGGCGTTGAAGCTTTCTTT.

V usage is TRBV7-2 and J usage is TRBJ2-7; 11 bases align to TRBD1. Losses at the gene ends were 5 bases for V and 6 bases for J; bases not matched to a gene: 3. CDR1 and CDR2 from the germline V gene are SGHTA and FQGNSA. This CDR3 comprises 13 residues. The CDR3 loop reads CASSRTGGGEQYF. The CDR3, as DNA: TGTGCCAGCAGCCGGACAGGGGGCGGCGAGCAGTACTTC. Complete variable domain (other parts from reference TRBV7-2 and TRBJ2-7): GAGVSQSPSNKVTEKGKDVELRCDPISGHTALYWYRQSLGQGLEFLIYFQGNSAPDKSGLPSDRFSAERTGGSVSTLTIQRTQQEDSAVYLCASSRTGGGEQYFGPGTRLTVT.

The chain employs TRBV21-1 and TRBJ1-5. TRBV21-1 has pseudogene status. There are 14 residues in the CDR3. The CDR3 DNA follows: TGTGCCAGCAGCAAAGAGGGGGAGGGGGGGCCCCAGCATTTT. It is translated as CASSKEGEGGPQHF.

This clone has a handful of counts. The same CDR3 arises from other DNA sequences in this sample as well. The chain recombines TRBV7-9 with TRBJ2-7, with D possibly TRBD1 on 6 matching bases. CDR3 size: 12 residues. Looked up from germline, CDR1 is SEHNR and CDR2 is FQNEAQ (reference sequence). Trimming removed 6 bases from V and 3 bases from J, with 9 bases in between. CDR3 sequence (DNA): TGTGCCAGCAGTTGGGACAACTACGAGCAGTACTTC. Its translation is CASSWDNYEQYF.

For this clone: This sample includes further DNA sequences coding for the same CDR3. The CDR3 nucleotides are TGTGCCAGCAGCCTCGACAGGGTCTATGGCTACACCTTC. It specifies CASSLDRVYGYTF. This chain joins TRBV11-2 and TRBJ1-2; TRBD1 aligns across 7 bases. This CDR3 is built from 13 residues. After removal of 5 bases from V and 4 bases from J, the junction contained 4 bases not matched to a gene. CDR1 and CDR2 (germline): SGHAT, FQNNGV.

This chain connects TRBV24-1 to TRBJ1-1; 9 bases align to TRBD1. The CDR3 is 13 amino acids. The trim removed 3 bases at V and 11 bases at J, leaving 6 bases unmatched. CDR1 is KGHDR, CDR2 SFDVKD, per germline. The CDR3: CATSDRQGELAFF. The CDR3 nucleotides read TGTGCCACCAGTGATCGACAGGGGGAGTTGGCTTTCTTT.

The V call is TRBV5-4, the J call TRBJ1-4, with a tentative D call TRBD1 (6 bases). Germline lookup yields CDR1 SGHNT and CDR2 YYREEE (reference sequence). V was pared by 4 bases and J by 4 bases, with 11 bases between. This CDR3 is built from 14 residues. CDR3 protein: CASSRTVGNEKLFF. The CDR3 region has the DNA TGTGCCAGCAGCCGGACAGTGGGTAATGAAAAACTGTTTTTT.